Included here is one T cell receptor (beta chain) sequence, with context. This sample stems from a study of blood T cell repertoires in COVID-19. Sequencing used immunoSEQ multiplex PCR; TCRdb keeps in-frame clones, though not all of them. The data hold approximately 160,000 clones, with 85% to 95% observed a single time. This CDR3 contains 15 residues. Germline loops: CDR1 LNHDA, CDR2 SQIVND (reference sequence). V lost 4 bases and J 4 bases, leaving 17 bases between the germline ends. This receptor was obtained from a man aged 50 to 60 with acute or convalescent COVID-19. This chain uses TRBV19 with TRBJ2-7; weak D call: TRBD1 (8 bases). The sample taken for sequencing was peripheral blood. CDR3 DNA sequence: TGTGCCAGTAGTAGCGGACAGGGAGGGCGGTACGAGCAGTACTTC. Translating gives CASSSGQGGRYEQYF.